The 12 T cell receptor beta chains in this list originate from one sample, sequenced in a study of identical twins. One entry per CDR3 protein, called by TCRdb with MiXCR from the 5' RACE reads. The top ten hold 0.91% of the sample, which has about 520,000 distinct CDR3 sequences, approximately 22% seen once. These data also formed part of another study, on T cells expressing NK-cell markers.

The material sequenced was CD4+ T cells sorted from blood. The receptors were gathered from a woman aged 18-29 years in good health.

This clonotype was found a few times. V is TRBV3-1 and J is TRBJ2-7; perhaps TRBD1 as D (5 bases). This CDR3 has 15 residues. V was cut by 1 base and J by 4 bases, with 14 bases left in between. CDR1 is LGHDT, CDR2 YNNKEL, per germline (reference sequence). CDR3 coding DNA: TGTGCCAGCAGCCAAGCGGGCAGGGTCTCATACGAGCAGTACTTC. It yields the protein CASSQAGRVSYEQYF.

The chain joins TRBV25-1 to TRBJ1-2; tentatively, D is TRBD1 (6 bases). The CDR3 contains 15 residues. The V end lost 1 base, the J end lost 2 bases, and 11 bases lay between the germline ends. Germline V gene data show CDR1 as MGHDK and CDR2 as SYGVNS. The CDR3 coding sequence is TGTGCCAGCAGTGAATCGGCAGGGGCGAACTATGGCTACACCTTC. This encodes CASSESAGANYGYTF.

This clonotype occurred many times. The chain is built from TRBV9 and TRBJ2-3; TRBD2 matches 11 bases. Germline trimming cut 4 bases from V and 1 base from J; bases unmatched to any gene: 5. The germline V gene encodes CDR1 SGDLS and CDR2 YYNGEE. The CDR3 sequence is 16 residues long. The CDR3 bases are TGTGCCAGCAGCTCACTAGCGGGAGTTGGCACAGATACGCAGTATTTT. This gives the protein CASSSLAGVGTDTQYF.

This clonotype showed up just a few times. The chain is built from TRBV29-1 and TRBJ1-2; D possibly corresponds to TRBD1 (5 bases). The CDR3 extends over 14 amino acids. Germline V gene data show CDR1 as SQVTM and CDR2 as ANQGSEA. Trimming pared 3 bases from V and 8 bases from J, leaving 19 bases between. CDR3 protein: CSVDTQTASTGYTF. The DNA for the CDR3 is TGCAGCGTTGACACCCAGACAGCCAGTACCGGCTACACCTTC.

For this clonotype: A read error may account for a junction end that differs from germline. CDR3 DNA: TGTGCGATCAGGGAGCGCGGGACAGATTCGCAGTATTTT. Translation gives CAIRERGTDSQYF. The chain joins TRBV10-3 to TRBJ2-3, with D possibly matching TRBD1 (7 bases). CDR1 ENHRY and CDR2 SYGVKD come from the germline V gene. The CDR3 is 13 residues long.

The sample holds a few counts of this clonotype. The chain recombines TRBV20-1 with TRBJ2-7; 10 bases are a match to TRBD2. Trimming removed 0 bases from V and 3 bases from J; junction bases left unmatched: 5. CDR3 length: 15 residues. From germline, CDR1 is DFQATT and CDR2 SNEGSKA (reference sequence). This CDR3 is CSAREQAGGNYEQYF. In DNA, the CDR3 is TGCAGTGCTAGAGAACAAGCGGGAGGGAACTACGAGCAGTACTTC.

The chain's CDR3 is CASSVLGLAGNNEQFF. For the CDR3, the DNA is TGTGCCAGCAGCGTACTCGGACTAGCGGGGAACAATGAGCAGTTCTTC. The V call is TRBV9, the J call TRBJ2-1, with 12 bases fitting TRBD2. CDR1 and CDR2 (germline): SGDLS, YYNGEE. V dropped 1 base and J dropped 5; count of bases not matched to a gene: 4. This CDR3 region has 16 residues.

The rearrangement uses TRBV20-1 and TRBJ2-3, with D perhaps being TRBD1 or TRBD2 (6 bases each). Looked up from germline, CDR1 is DFQATT and CDR2 is SNEGSKA (reference sequence). The CDR3 loop spans 14 amino acids. The germline V and J ends were trimmed by 6 bases and 1 base, with 14 bases remaining between them. The CDR3 DNA follows: TGCAGTGCCCTTCGGGGGCGCGGCACAGATACGCAGTATTTT. Its protein product is CSALRGRGTDTQYF.

This clonotype has a handful of counts. The chain employs TRBV7-2 and TRBJ1-5; D uncertain. The germline CDR1 and CDR2 sequences are SGHTA and FQGNSA. Trimming removed 0 bases at V and 11 bases at J, with 11 bases between. CDR3 length: 13 amino acids. This chain's CDR3 is CASSLAGVRAQHF. The CDR3 coding sequence is TGTGCCAGCAGCTTAGCCGGGGTCCGGGCCCAGCATTTT.

There are a few counts of this clonotype. The CDR3 here is CASSQRRTGFREQYF. The CDR3 DNA sequence: TGTGCCAGCTCCCAACGAAGAACAGGGTTCCGCGAGCAGTACTTC. The chain carries TRBV18 and TRBJ2-7, with D maybe TRBD1 (6 bases). Deletions cut 6 bases from V and 6 bases from J, with 21 bases between. Per the germline V gene, CDR1 is KGHSH and CDR2 is LQKENI. The CDR3 is 15 amino acids.

V and J are TRBV4-1 and TRBJ1-1; possible D gene TRBD1, 6 bases. The germline V gene has CDR1 MGHRA and CDR2 YSYEKL. The CDR3 sequence is 16 residues long. The ends were cut back, 3 bases at V and 5 bases at J, with 19 bases in the middle. The CDR3 DNA sequence: TGCGCCAGCAGCCACCCAGCTATGCAGGGGAGGACTGAAGCTTTCTTT. This encodes CASSHPAMQGRTEAFF.

This clonotype was seen more than once but under ten times. The CDR3 loop reads CSARTPQAETQYF. The CDR3 DNA reads TGCAGTGCCCGGACGCCTCAAGCGGAGACCCAGTACTTC. The rearrangement joins TRBV20-1 to TRBJ2-5; no firm D call. Trimming removed 6 bases at V and 5 bases at J, with 16 bases between. CDR3 length equals 13 residues. Germline lookup yields CDR1 DFQATT and CDR2 SNEGSKA (reference sequence).